This T cell receptor beta chain was recovered during a study of beta chain features in type 1 diabetes. Study-wide context: The study found patients and healthy donors alike in age, gender and cell yields. Over all samples combined, around 110 million sorted cells were examined.

The CDR3 length is 11 residues. Germline CDR1 and CDR2: DFQATT and SNEGSKA (reference sequence). V lost 6 bases and J 4 bases, leaving 9 bases between the germline ends. TCRB transcripts that were expressed got sequenced, as all of the isolated RNA had been reverse transcribed. About 3.57 million reads, on average, came from each naive, central memory and regulatory T cell sample. The repertoire was sequenced with immunoSEQ multiplex PCR; TCRdb's copy has only in-frame clones and lacks some. The table includes under 300,000 clones, roughly a tenth detected once. General observations from the study: More deletions and fewer insertions at VDJ junctions were found in patients with type 1 diabetes. When Type 1 diabetes patients were examined, their TCRB CDR3s proved moderately but significantly shorter in all four CD4+ subsets.

In regard to this clone: The antigen is not known.

The chain has TRBV20-1 and TRBJ2-5, with a possible D match to TRBD2 (5 bases). The origin of this receptor is a man aged 25-45 years with type 1 diabetes. Sequences were obtained from naive CD4+ T cells from blood. This chain's CDR3 is CSASGVETQYF. DNA for the CDR3: TGCAGTGCATCCGGGGTAGAGACCCAGTACTTC.